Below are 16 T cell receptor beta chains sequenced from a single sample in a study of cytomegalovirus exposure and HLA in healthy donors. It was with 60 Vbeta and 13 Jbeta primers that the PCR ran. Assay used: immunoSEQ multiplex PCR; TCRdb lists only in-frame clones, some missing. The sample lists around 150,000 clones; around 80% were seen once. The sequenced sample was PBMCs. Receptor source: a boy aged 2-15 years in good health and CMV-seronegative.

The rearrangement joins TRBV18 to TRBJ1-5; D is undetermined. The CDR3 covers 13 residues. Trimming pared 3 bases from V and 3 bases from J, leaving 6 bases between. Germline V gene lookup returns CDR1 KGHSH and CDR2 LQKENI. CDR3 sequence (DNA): TGTGCCAGCTCACCCGCAGACAATCAGCCCCAGCATTTT. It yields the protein CASSPADNQPQHF.

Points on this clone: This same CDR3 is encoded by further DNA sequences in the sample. CDR3 loop: CASSPGLAGDNEQFF. DNA for the CDR3: TGTGCCAGCAGCCCCGGACTAGCGGGAGACAATGAGCAGTTCTTC. The rearrangement uses TRBV9 and TRBJ2-1; 13 bases align to TRBD2. CDR1 is SGDLS, CDR2 YYNGEE, per germline. The CDR3 has 15 amino acids. Unmatched junction bases numbered 3, after V lost 4 bases and J lost 5 bases.

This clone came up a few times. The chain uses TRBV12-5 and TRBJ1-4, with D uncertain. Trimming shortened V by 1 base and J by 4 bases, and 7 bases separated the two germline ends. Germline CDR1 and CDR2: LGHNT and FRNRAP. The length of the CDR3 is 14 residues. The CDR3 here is CASGLGQNNEKLFF. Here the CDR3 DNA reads TGTGCTAGTGGTTTGGGACAAAATAATGAAAAACTGTTTTTT.

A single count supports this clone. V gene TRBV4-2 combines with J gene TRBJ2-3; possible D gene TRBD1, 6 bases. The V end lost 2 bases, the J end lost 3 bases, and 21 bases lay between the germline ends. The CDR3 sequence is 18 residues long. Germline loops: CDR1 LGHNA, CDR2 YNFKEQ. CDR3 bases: TGTGCCAGCAGCCAAAATATTCGAGGGGGACGCGGAACAGATACGCAGTATTTT. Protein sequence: CASSQNIRGGRGTDTQYF.

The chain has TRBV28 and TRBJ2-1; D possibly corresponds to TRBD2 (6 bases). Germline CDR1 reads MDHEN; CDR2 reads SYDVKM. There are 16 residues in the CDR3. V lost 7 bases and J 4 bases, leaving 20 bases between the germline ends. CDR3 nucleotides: TGTGCCAGCATTGAAAACCTAGGGACTTCGTACAATGAGCAGTTCTTC. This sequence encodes CASIENLGTSYNEQFF.

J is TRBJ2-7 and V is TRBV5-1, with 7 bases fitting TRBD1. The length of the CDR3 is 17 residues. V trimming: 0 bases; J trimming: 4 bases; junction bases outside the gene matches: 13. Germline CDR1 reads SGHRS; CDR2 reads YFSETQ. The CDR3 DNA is TGCGCCAGCAGCTTGGCGATTTCCGGGACAGCAATTTACGAGCAGTACTTC. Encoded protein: CASSLAISGTAIYEQYF.

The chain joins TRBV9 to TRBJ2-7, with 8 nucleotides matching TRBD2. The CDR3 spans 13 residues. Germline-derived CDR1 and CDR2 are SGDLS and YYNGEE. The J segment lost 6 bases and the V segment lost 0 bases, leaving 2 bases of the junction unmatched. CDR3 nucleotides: TGTGCCAGCAGCGTAGACACTAGCGGCGAGCAGTACTTC. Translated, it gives CASSVDTSGEQYF. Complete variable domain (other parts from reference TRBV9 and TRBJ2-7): DSGVTQTPKHLITATGQRVTLRCSPRSGDLSVYWYQQSLDQGLQFLIQYYNGEERAKGNILERFSAQQFPDLHSELNLSSLELGDSALYFCASSVDTSGEQYFGPGTRLTVT.

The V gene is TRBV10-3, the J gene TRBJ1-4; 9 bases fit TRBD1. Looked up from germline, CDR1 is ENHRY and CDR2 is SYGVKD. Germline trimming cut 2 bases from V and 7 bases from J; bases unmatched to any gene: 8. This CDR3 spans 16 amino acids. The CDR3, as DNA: TGTGCCATCAGTGAGGGATTAACAGGGGGCTCTGAAAAACTGTTTTTT. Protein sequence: CAISEGLTGGSEKLFF.

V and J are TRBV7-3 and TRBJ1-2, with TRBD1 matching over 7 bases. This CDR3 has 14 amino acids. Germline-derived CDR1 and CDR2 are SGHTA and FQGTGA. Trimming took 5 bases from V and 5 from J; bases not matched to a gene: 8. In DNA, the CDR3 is TGTGCCAGCAGCCCAAGACAGGGTAGTTATGGCTACACCTTC. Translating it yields CASSPRQGSYGYTF.

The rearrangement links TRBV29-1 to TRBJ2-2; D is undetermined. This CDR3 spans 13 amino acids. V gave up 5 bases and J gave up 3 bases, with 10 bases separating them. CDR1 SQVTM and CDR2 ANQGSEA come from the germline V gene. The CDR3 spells CSVSNRYTGELFF. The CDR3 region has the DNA TGCAGCGTTTCGAACAGATACACCGGGGAGCTGTTTTTT.

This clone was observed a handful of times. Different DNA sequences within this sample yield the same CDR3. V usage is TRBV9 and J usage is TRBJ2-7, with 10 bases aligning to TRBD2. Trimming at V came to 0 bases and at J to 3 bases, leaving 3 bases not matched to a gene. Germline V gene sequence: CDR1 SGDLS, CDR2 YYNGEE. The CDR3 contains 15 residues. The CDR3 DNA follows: TGTGCCAGCAGCGTAGGGGTAGCGGGGGGCTACGAGCAGTACTTC. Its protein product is CASSVGVAGGYEQYF.

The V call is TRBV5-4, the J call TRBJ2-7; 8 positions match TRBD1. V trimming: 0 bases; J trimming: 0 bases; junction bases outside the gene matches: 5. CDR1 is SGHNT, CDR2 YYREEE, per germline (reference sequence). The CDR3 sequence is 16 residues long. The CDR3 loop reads CASSLGGDRSSYEQYF. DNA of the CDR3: TGTGCCAGCAGCTTGGGAGGGGACAGGAGCTCCTACGAGCAGTACTTC. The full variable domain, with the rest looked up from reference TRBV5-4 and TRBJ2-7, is ETGVTQSPTHLIKTRGQQVTLRCSSQSGHNTVSWYQQALGQGPQFIFQYYREEENGRGNFPPRFSGLQFPNYSSELNVNALELDDSALYLCASSLGGDRSSYEQYFGPGTRLTVT.

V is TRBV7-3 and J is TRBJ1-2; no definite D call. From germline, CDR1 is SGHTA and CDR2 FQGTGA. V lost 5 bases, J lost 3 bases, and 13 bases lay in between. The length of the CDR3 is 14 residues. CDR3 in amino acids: CASSPDEADYGYTF. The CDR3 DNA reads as TGTGCCAGCAGCCCTGATGAGGCAGACTATGGCTACACCTTC.

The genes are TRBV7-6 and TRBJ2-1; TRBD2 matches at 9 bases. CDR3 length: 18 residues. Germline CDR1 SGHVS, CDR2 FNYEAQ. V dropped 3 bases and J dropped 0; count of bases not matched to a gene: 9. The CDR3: CASSFRASGASSYNEQFF. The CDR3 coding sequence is TGTGCCAGCAGCTTTCGGGCTAGCGGGGCTAGCTCCTACAATGAGCAGTTCTTC.

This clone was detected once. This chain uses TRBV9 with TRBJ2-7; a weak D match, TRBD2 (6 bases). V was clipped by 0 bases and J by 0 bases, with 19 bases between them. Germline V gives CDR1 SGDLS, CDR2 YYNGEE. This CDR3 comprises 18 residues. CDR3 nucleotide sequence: TGTGCCAGCAGCGTAGACCCCATCGGTAGCGGAGGCTCCTACGAGCAGTACTTC. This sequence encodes CASSVDPIGSGGSYEQYF.

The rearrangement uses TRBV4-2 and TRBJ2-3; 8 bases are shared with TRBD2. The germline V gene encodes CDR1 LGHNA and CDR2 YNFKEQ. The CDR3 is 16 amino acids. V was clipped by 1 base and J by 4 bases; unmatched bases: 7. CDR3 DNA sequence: TGTGCCAGCAGCCAAGTTGGGGGACTAGAGGCAGATACGCAGTATTTT. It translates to CASSQVGGLEADTQYF.